This TCR beta chain comes out of a study of blood T cells in healthy people across ages. A second 7 to 11 cycle PCR used barcoded and J-beta primers. TCRdb processed the 5' RACE reads anew with MiXCR; each CDR3 protein has one entry. Among hundreds of thousands of distinct CDR3 sequences listed, more than 40% were seen once. The CDR3 extends over 10 amino acids. Trimming took off 5 bases at V and 7 bases at J, with 5 bases between the two ends. Total RNA, at least 5 micrograms per sample, was extracted from PBMCs. Sequencing was done on a sample of blood. This clonotype was obtained from a man aged 55-75 years in good health. The chain uses TRBV12-3 or TRBV12-4 and TRBJ1-1; D is unresolved. The CDR3 spells CASSQIEAFF. The CDR3 DNA sequence: TGTGCCAGCAGTCAGATTGAAGCTTTCTTT.